A single T cell receptor beta chain is shown here with its context. The antigen is undetermined. These data are taken from a study of CD4 T cells in relation to SARS-CoV-2 and coronaviruses. Study context: PBMCs were cultured with antigen for nine to eleven days before TCR beta sequencing.

V lost 6 bases and J lost 0; bases outside the gene matches: 8. Germline V CDR1 and CDR2: SGHDN, FVKESK. The CDR3 runs 16 residues. TCRdb keeps only in-frame clones here, not all; method: immunoSEQ multiplex PCR. The sample records more than 15,000 clones, 70% to 80% being singletons. General observations from the study: Crossreactivity was assessed only for spike protein, not other viral proteins.

CD4+ T cells from unexposed donors were obtained before the COVID-19 pandemic (2011-2018). CD4+ T cells were isolated from the cells after around 10 days of culture. Testing used SARS-CoV-2 S/N and four cold-coronavirus spikes on unexposed-donor CD4+ T cells, cells permitting. The TCR was taken from a human donor in good health. This chain uses TRBV14 with TRBJ1-1; 9 positions match TRBD1. Sequencing was carried out using CD4+ T cells from PBMCs, cultured in vitro. CDR3 residues: CASRGTGRVLNTEAFF. The CDR3 region has the DNA TGTGCCAGCAGAGGGACAGGGAGGGTCCTGAACACTGAAGCTTTCTTT.